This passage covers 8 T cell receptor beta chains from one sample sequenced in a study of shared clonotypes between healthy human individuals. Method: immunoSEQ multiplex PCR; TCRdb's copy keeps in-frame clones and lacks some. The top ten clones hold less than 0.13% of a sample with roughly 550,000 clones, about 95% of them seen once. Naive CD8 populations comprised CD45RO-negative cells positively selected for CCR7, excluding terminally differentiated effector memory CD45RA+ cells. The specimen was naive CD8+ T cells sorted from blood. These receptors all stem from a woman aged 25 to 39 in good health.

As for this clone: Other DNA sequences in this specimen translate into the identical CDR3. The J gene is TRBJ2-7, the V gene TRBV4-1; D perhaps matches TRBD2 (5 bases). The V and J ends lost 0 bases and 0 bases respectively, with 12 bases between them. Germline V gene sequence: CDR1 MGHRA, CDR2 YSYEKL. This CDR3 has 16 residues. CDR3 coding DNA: TGCGCCAGCAGCCAAGATCCCAGCGGTAGCTCCTACGAGCAGTACTTC. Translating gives CASSQDPSGSSYEQYF.

The CDR3 reads CASSQDLSSTQETQYF. The CDR3 region has the DNA TGCGCCAGCAGCCAAGATCTGAGCAGCACTCAAGAGACCCAGTACTTC. The V gene is TRBV4-1, the J gene TRBJ2-5; no definite D call. Looked up from germline, CDR1 is MGHRA and CDR2 is YSYEKL. The CDR3 sequence is 16 residues long. Trimming shortened V by 0 bases and J by 2 bases, and 13 bases separated the two germline ends.

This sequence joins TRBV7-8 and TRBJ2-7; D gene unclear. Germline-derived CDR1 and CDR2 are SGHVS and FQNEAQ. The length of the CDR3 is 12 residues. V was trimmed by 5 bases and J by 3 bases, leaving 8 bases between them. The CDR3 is CASSTEYYEQYF. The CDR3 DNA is TGTGCCAGCAGCACAGAATACTACGAGCAGTACTTC.

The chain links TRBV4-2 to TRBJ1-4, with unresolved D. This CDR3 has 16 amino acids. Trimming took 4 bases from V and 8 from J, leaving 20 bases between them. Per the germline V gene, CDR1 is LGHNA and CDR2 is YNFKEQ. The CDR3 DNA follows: TGTGCCAGCAGCCGTCCTAACGGAGCTTCGGAGGAAAAACTGTTTTTT. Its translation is CASSRPNGASEEKLFF.

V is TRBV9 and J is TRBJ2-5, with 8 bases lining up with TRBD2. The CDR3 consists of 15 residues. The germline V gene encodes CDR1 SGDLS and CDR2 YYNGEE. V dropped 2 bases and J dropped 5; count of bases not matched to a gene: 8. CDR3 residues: CASSVGGAGAETQYF. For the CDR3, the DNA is TGTGCCAGCAGCGTGGGGGGAGCGGGAGCCGAGACCCAGTACTTC.

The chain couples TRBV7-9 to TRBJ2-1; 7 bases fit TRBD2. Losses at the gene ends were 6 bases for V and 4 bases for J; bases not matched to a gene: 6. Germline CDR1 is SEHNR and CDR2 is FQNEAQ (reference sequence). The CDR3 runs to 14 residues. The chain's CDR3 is CASRWASGYNEQFF. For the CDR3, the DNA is TGTGCCAGCAGATGGGCTAGCGGTTACAATGAGCAGTTCTTC.

The CDR3 protein is CASSEVGTADNYGYTF. CDR3 bases: TGTGCCAGCAGTGAAGTTGGTACAGCGGATAACTATGGCTACACCTTC. The chain carries TRBV6-1 and TRBJ1-2; no firm D call. The germline V gene encodes CDR1 MNHNS and CDR2 SASEGT. CDR3 size: 16 residues. Trimming stripped 1 base from V and 1 base from J, with 13 bases between.

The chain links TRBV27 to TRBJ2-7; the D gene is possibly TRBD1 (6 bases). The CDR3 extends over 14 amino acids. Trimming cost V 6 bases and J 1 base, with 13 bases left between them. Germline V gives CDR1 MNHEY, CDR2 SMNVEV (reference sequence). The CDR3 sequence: CASRVRTVSYEQYF. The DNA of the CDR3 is TGTGCCAGCAGGGTTCGGACAGTGTCCTACGAGCAGTACTTC.